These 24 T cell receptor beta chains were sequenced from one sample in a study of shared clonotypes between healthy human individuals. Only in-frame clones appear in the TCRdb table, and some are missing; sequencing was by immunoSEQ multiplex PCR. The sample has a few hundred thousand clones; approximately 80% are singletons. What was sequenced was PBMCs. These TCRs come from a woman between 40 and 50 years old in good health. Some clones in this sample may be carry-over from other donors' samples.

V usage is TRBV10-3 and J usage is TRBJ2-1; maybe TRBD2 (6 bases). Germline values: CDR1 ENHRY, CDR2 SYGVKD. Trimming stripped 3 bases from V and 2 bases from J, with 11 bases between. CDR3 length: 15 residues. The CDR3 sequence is CAISESWEAYNEQFF. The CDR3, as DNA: TGTGCCATCAGTGAATCTTGGGAGGCCTACAATGAGCAGTTCTTC.

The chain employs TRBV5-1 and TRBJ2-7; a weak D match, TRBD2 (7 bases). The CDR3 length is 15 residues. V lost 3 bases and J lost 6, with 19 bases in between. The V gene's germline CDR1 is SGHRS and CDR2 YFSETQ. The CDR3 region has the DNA TGCGCCAGCAGCTCCCCGCGGGGGCCAGTGGGCGAGCAGTACTTC. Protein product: CASSSPRGPVGEQYF.

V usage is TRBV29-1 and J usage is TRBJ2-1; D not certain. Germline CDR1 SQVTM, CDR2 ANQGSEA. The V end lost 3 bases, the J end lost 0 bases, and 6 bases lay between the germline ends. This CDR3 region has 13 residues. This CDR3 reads CSVDRSSYNEQFF. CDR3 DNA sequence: TGCAGCGTTGACCGTAGCTCCTACAATGAGCAGTTCTTC.

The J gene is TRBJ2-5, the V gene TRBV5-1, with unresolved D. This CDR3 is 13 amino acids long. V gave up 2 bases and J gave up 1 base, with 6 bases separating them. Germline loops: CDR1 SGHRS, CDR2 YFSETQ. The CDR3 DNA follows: TGCGCCAGCAGCTTCAGGTCCCAAGAGACCCAGTACTTC. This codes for CASSFRSQETQYF.

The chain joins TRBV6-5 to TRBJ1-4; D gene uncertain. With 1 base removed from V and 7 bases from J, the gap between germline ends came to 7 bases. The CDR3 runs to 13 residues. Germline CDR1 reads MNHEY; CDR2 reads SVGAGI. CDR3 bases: TGTGCCAGCAGTTACTTGGGTGGTGAAAAACTGTTTTTT. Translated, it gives CASSYLGGEKLFF.

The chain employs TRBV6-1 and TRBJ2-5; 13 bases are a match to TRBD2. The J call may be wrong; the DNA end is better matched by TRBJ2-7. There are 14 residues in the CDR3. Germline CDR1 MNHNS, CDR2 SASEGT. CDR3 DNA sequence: TGTGCCAGCAGTCGACTAGCGGGAGGCTACGAGCAGTACTTC. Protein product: CASSRLAGGYEQYF.

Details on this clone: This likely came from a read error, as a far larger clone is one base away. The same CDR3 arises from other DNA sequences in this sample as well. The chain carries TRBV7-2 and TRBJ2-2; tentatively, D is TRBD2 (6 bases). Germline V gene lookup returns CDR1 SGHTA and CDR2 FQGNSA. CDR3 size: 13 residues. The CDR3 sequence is CASQGLNTGELFF. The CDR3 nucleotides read TGTGCCAGTCAGGGACTTAACACCGGAGAGCTGTTTTTT.

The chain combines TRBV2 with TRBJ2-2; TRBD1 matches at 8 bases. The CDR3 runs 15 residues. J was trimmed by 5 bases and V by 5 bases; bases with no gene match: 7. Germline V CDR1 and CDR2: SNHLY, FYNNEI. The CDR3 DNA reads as TGTGCCAGCAGTCTGCAGGGGGCACGAACCGGGGAGCTGTTTTTT. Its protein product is CASSLQGARTGELFF.

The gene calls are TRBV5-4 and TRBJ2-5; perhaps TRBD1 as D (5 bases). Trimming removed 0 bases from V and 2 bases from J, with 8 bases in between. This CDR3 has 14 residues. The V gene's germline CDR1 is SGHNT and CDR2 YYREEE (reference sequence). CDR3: CASSLVQGQETQYF. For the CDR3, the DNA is TGTGCCAGCAGCTTGGTGCAGGGTCAAGAGACCCAGTACTTC.

CDR3 sequence (DNA): TGCGCCAGCAGCCAATTGTCCCAAGGGGGCCACTATGGCTACACCTTC. Amino acids: CASSQLSQGGHYGYTF. V and J are TRBV4-3 and TRBJ1-2; TRBD1 agrees at 7 bases. Germline V gene sequence: CDR1 LGHNA, CDR2 YSLEER. This CDR3 region has 16 residues. Germline trimming cut 2 bases from V and 3 bases from J; bases unmatched to any gene: 9.

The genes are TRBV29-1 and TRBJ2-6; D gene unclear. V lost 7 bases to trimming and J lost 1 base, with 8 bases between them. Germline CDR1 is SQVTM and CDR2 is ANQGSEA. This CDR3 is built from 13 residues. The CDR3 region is CSAKGSGANVLTF. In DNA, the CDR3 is TGCAGCGCCAAGGGTTCTGGGGCCAACGTCCTGACTTTC.

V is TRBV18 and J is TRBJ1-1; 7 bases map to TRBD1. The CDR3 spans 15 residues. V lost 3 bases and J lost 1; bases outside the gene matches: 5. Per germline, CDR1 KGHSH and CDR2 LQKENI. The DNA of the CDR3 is TGTGCCAGCTCACCGCCGACAGGGACGAACACTGAAGCTTTCTTT. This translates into CASSPPTGTNTEAFF. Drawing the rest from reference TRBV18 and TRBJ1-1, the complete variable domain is NAGVMQNPRHLVRRRGQEARLRCSPMKGHSHVYWYRQLPEEGLKFMVYLQKENIIDESGMPKERFSAEFPKEGPSILRIQQVVRGDSAAYFCASSPPTGTNTEAFFGQGTRLTVV.

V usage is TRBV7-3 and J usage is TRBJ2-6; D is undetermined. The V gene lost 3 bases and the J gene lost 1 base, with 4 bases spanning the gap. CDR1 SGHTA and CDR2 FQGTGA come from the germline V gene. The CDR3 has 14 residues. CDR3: CASSLVSGANVLTF. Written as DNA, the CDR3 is TGTGCCAGCAGCTTGGTTTCTGGGGCCAACGTCCTGACTTTC.

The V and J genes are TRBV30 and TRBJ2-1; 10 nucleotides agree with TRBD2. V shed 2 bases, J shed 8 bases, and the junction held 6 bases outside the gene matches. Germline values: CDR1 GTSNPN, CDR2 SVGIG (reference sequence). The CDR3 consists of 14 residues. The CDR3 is CAWSPGLAIDEQFF. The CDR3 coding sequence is TGTGCCTGGAGTCCGGGACTAGCGATAGATGAGCAGTTCTTC. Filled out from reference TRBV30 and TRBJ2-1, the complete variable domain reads SQTIHQWPATLVQPVGSPLSLECTVEGTSNPNLYWYRQAAGRGLQLLFYSVGIGQISSEVPQNLSASRPQDRQFILSSKKLLLSDSGFYLCAWSPGLAIDEQFFGPGTRLTVL.

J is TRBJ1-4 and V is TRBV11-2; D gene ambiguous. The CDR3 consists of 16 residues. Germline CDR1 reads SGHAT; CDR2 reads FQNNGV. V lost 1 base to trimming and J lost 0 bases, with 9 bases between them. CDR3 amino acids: CASSLGASATNEKLFF. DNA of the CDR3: TGTGCCAGCAGCTTAGGGGCTTCGGCAACTAATGAAAAACTGTTTTTT.

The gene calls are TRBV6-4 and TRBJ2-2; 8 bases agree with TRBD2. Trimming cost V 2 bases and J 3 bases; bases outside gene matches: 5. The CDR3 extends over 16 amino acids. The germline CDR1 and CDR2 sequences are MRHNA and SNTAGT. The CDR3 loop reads CASSDSGRQDTGELFF. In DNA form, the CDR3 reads TGTGCCAGCAGTGACAGCGGGAGACAGGACACCGGGGAGCTGTTTTTT.

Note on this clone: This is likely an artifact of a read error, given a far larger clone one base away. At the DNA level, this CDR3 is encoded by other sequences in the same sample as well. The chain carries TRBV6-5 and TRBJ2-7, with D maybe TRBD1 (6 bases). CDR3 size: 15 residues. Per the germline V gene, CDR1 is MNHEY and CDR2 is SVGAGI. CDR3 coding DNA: TGCGCCAGCAGTTACTTAGAGGGGGAAGCCTACGAGCAGTACTTC. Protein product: CASSYLEGEAYEQYF.

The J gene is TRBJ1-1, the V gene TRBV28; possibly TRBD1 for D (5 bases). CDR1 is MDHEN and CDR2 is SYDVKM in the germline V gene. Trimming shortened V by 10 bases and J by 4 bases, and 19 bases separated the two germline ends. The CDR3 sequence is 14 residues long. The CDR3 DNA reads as TGTGCCACCTCAGTGGAGGGACGTAGCACTGAAGCTTTCTTT. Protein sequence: CATSVEGRSTEAFF.

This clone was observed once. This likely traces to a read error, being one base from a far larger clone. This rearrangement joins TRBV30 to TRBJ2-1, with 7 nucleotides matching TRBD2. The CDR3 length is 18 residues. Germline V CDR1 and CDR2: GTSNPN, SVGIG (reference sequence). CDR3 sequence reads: CARSEGRWREKSYNEQFF. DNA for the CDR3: TGTGCCCGGAGTGAAGGGAGGTGGCGGGAGAAGAGCTACAATGAGCAGTTCTTC.

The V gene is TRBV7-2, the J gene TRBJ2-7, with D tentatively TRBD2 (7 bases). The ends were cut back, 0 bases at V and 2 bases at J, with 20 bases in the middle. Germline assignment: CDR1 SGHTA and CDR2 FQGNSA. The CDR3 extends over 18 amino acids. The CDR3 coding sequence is TGTGCCAGCAGCTTAGCGGGGGCTAGCGGTGGCACCCCCTACGAGCAGTACTTC. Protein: CASSLAGASGGTPYEQYF.

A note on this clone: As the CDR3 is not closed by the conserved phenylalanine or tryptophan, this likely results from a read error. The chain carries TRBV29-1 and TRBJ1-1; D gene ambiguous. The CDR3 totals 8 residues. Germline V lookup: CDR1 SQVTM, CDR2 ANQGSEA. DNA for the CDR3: TGCAGAGCTAGTGAAGCTTTCCTT. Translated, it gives CRASEAFL.

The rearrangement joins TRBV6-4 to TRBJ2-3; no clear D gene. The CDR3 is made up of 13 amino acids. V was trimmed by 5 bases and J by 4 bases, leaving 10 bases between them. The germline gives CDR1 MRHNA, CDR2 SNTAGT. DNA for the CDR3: TGTGCCAGCAGTCCCCGGCTAGCAGATACGCAGTATTTT. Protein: CASSPRLADTQYF.

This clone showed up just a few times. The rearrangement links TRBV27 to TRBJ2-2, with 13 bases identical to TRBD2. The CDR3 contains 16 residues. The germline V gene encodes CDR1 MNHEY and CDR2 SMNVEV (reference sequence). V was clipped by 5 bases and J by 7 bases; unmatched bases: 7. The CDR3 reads CASSPWTSGSVGELFF. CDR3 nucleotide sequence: TGTGCCAGCAGTCCCTGGACTAGCGGGAGTGTCGGGGAGCTGTTTTTT.

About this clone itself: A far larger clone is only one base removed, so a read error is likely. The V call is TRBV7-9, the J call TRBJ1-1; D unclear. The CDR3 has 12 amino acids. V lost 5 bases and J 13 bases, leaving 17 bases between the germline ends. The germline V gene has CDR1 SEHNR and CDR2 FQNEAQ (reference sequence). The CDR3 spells CASSPTDVSSFF. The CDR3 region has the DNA TGTGCCAGCAGCCCAACGGATGTCTCAAGTTTCTTT.